This TCR beta chain was recorded in a study of T cells in tumors after PD-1 blockade. There are 13 residues in the CDR3. Germline V gene sequence: CDR1 MNHEY, CDR2 SVGAGI. With 10 bases removed from V and 1 base from J, the gap between germline ends came to 13 bases. The protocol was immunoSEQ multiplex PCR, while the TCRdb copy is restricted to in-frame clones and leaves out a portion. The table includes roughly 33,000 clones, approximately 78% detected once. This specimen was PBMCs, taken before anti-PD-1 treatment. The chain has TRBV6-5 and TRBJ1-1; D remains ambiguous. This TCR was sampled from a human donor with basal cell carcinoma. CDR3 sequence (DNA): TGTGCCACCCTCCCCGGACCGAACACTGAAGCTTTCTTT. This translates into CATLPGPNTEAFF.